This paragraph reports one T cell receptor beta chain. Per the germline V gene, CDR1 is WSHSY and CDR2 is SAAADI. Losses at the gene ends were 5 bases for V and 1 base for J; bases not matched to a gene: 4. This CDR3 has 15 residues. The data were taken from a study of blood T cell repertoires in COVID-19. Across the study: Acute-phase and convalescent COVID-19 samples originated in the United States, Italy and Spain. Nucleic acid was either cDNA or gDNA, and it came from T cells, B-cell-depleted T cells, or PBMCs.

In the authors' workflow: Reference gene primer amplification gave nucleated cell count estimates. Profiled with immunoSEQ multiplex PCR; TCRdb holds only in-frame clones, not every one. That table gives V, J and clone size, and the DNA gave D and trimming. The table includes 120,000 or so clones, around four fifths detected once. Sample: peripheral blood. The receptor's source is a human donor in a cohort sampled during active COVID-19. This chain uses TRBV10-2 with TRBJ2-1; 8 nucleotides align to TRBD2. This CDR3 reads CASSSSSGSYNEQFF. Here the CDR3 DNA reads TGCGCCAGCAGTTCCTCTAGCGGGTCCTACAATGAGCAGTTCTTC.